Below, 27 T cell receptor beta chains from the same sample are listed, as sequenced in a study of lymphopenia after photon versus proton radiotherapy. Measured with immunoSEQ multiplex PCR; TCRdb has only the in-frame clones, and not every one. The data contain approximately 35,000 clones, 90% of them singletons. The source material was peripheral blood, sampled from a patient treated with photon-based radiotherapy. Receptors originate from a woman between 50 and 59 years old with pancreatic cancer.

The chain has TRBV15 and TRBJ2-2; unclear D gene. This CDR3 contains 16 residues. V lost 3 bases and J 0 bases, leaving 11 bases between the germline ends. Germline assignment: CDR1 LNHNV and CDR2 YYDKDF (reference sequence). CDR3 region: CATSRPGRANTGELFF. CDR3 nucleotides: TGTGCCACCAGCAGGCCTGGCCGCGCGAACACCGGGGAGCTGTTTTTT.

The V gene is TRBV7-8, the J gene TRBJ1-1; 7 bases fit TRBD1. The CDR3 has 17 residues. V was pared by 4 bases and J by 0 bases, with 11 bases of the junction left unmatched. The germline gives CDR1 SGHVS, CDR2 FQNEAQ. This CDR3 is CASSSRGDSIMNTEAFF. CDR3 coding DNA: TGTGCCAGCAGCTCCCGGGGGGACAGCATCATGAACACTGAAGCTTTCTTT.

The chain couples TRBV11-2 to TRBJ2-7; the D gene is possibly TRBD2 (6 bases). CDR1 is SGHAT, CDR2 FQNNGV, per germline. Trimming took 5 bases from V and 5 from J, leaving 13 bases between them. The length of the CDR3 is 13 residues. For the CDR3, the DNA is TGTGCCAGCAGCCCACTCCGGGAGCACGAGCAGTACTTC. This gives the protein CASSPLREHEQYF.

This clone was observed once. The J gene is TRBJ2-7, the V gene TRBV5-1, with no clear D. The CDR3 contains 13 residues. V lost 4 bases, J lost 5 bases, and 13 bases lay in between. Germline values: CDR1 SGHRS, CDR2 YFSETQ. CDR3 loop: CASSRDITDEQYF. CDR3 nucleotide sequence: TGCGCCAGCAGCCGCGACATTACGGACGAGCAGTACTTC.

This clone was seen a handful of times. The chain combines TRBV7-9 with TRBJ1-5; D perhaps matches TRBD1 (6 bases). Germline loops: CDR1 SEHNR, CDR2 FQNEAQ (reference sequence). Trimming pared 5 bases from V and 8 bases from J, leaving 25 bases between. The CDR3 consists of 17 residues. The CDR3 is CASSHGRLAGEGKPQHF. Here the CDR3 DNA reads TGTGCCAGCAGCCATGGGAGGCTGGCAGGGGAAGGAAAGCCCCAGCATTTT. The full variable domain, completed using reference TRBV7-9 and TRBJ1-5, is DTGVSQNPRHKITKRGQNVTFRCDPISEHNRLYWYRQTLGQGPEFLTYFQNEAQLEKSRLLSDRFSAERPKGSFSTLEIQRTEQGDSAMYLCASSHGRLAGEGKPQHFGDGTRLSIL.

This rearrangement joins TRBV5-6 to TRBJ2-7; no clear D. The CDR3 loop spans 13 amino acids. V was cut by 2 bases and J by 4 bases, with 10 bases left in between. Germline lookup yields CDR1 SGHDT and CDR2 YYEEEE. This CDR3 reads CASSFLSGYEQYF. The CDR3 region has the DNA TGTGCCAGCAGCTTTCTGTCGGGTTACGAGCAGTACTTC. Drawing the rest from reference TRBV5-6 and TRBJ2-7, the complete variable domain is DAGVTQSPTHLIKTRGQQVTLRCSPKSGHDTVSWYQQALGQGPQFIFQYYEEEERQRGNFPDRFSGHQFPNYSSELNVNALLLGDSALYLCASSFLSGYEQYFGPGTRLTVT.

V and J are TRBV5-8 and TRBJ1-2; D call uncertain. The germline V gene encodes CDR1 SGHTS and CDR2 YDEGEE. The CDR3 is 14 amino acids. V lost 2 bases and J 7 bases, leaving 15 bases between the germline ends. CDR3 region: CASSLVQGGGGYTF. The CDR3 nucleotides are TGTGCCAGCAGCTTAGTCCAAGGTGGCGGTGGCTACACCTTC.

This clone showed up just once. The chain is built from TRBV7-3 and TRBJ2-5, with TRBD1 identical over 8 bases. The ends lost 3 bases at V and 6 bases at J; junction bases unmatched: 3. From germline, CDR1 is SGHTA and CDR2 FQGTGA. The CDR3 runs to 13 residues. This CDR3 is CASSFGQGKTQYF. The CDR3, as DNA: TGTGCCAGCAGCTTCGGACAGGGAAAGACCCAGTACTTC.

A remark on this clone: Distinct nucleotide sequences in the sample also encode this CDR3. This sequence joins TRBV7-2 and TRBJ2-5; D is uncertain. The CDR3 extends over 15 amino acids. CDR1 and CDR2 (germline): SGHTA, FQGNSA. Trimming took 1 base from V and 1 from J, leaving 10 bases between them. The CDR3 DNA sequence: TGTGCCAGCAGCTTAGGGCTACCCAGCCAAGAGACCCAGTACTTC. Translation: CASSLGLPSQETQYF.

CDR3 nucleotide sequence: TGTGCCAGCAGTTTACTCGGGTTAGGTGGCAGTCCGTACTTC. This sequence encodes CASSLLGLGGSPYF. V is TRBV6-5 and J is TRBJ2-5, with no clear D. CDR1 MNHEY and CDR2 SVGAGI come from the germline V gene. Trimming took off 4 bases at V and 13 bases at J, with 22 bases between the two ends. CDR3 length equals 14 residues.

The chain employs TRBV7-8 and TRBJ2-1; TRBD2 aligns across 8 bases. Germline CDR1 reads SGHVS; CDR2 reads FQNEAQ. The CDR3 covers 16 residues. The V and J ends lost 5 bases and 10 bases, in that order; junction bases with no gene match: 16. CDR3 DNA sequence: TGTGCCAGCAGCACCCCCCTAGCGGGTTTACTTAGGGAGCAGTTCTTC. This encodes CASSTPLAGLLREQFF.

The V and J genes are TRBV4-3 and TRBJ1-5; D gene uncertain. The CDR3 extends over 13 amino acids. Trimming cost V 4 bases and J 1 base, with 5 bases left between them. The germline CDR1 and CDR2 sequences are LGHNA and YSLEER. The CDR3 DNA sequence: TGCGCCAGCAGCCTTGGGAGCAATCAGCCCCAGCATTTT. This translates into CASSLGSNQPQHF.

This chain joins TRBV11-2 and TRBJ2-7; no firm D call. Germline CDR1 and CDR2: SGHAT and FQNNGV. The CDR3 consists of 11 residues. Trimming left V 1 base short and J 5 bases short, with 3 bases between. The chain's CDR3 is CASSLADEQYF. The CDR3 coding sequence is TGTGCCAGCAGCTTAGCCGACGAGCAGTACTTC.

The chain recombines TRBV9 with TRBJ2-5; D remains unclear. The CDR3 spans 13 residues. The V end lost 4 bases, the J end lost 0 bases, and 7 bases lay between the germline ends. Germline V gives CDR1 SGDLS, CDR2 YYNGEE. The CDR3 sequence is CASSPPYQETQYF. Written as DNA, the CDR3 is TGTGCCAGCAGCCCCCCGTACCAAGAGACCCAGTACTTC.

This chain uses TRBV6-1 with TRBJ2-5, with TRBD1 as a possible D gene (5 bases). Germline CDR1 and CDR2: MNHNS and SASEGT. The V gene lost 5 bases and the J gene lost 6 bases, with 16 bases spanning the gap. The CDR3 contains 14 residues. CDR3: CASSTTQGTQTQYF. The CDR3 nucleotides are TGTGCCAGCAGTACAACTCAGGGAACACAGACCCAGTACTTC.

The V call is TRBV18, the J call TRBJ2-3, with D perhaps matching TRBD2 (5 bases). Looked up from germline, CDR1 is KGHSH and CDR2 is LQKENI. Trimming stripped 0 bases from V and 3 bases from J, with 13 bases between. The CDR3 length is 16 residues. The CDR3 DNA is TGTGCCAGCTCACCACCGGACTCCCGAGGGACAGATACGCAGTATTTT. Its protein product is CASSPPDSRGTDTQYF.

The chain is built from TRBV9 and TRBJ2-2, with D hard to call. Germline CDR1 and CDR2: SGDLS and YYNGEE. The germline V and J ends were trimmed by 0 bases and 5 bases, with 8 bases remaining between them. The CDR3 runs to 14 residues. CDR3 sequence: CASSVVDGTGELFF. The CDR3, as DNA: TGTGCCAGCAGCGTAGTTGACGGGACCGGGGAGCTGTTTTTT. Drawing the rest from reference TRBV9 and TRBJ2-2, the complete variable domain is DSGVTQTPKHLITATGQRVTLRCSPRSGDLSVYWYQQSLDQGLQFLIQYYNGEERAKGNILERFSAQQFPDLHSELNLSSLELGDSALYFCASSVVDGTGELFFGEGSRLTVL.

In DNA, the CDR3 is TGTGCCACCAAAACCTACGAGCAGTACTTC. It yields the protein CATKTYEQYF. The rearrangement links TRBV28 to TRBJ2-7; D gene uncertain. This CDR3 has 10 amino acids. V was clipped by 10 bases and J by 2 bases, with 6 bases between them. Germline V gene data show CDR1 as MDHEN and CDR2 as SYDVKM.

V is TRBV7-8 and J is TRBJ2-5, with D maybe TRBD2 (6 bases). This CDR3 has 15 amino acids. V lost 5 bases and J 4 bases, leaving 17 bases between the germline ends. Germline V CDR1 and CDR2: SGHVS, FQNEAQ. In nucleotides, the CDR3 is TGTGCCAGCAGCCCTGTGGGAGTGGGAGGAGAGACCCAGTACTTC. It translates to CASSPVGVGGETQYF.

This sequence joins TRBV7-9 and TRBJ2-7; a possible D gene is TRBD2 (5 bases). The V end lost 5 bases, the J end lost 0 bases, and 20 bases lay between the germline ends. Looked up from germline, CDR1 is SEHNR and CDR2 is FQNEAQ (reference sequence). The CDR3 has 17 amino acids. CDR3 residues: CASSRDVGGPSSYEQYF. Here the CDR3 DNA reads TGTGCCAGCAGCCGTGATGTGGGCGGGCCCAGCTCCTACGAGCAGTACTTC.

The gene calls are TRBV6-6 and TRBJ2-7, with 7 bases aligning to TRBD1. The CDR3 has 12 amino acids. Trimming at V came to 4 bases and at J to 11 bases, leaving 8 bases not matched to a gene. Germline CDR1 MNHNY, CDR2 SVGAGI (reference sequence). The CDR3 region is CASSSLTGKEYF. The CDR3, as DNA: TGTGCCAGCAGTTCCCTGACAGGGAAGGAGTACTTC.

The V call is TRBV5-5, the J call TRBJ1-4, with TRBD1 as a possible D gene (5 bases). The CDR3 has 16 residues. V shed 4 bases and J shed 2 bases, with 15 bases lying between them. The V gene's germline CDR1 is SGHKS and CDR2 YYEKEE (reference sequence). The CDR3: CASSRGDPGTNEKLFF. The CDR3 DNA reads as TGTGCCAGCAGCCGAGGGGACCCGGGGACTAATGAAAAACTGTTTTTT.

CDR3 region: CASSQRASGGGSYEQYF. The CDR3 bases are TGCGCCAGCAGCCAACGGGCTAGCGGAGGCGGCTCCTACGAGCAGTACTTC. This rearrangement joins TRBV4-3 to TRBJ2-7; TRBD2 agrees at 7 bases. CDR3 length: 17 amino acids. From germline, CDR1 is LGHNA and CDR2 YSLEER. V lost 2 bases to trimming and J lost 0 bases; unmatched junction nucleotides: 10.

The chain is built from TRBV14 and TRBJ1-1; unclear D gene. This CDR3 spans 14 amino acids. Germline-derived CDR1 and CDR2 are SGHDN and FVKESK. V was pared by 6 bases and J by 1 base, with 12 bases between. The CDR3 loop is CASRRNYQNTEAFF. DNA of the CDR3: TGTGCCAGCAGGCGCAACTATCAGAACACTGAAGCTTTCTTT.

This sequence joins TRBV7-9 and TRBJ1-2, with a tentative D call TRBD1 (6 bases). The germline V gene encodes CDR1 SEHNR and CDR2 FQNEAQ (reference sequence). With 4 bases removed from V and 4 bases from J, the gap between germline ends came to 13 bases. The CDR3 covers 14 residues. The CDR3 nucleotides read TGTGCCAGCAGCTCGCAGGGGAATCCCTATGGCTACACCTTC. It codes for CASSSQGNPYGYTF.

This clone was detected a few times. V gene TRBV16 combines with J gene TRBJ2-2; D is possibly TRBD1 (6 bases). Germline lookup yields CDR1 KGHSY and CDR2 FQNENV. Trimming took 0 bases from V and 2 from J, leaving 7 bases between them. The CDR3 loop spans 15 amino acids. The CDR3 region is CASSQSGANTGELFF. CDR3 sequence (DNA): TGTGCCAGCAGCCAATCGGGGGCTAACACCGGGGAGCTGTTTTTT.

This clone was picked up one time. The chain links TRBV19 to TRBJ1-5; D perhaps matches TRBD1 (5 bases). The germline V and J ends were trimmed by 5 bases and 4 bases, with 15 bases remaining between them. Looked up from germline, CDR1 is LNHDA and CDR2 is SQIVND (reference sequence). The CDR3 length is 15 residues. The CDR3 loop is CASSSWGNGNQPQHF. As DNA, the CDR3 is TGTGCCAGTAGTTCGTGGGGCAACGGAAATCAGCCCCAGCATTTT.